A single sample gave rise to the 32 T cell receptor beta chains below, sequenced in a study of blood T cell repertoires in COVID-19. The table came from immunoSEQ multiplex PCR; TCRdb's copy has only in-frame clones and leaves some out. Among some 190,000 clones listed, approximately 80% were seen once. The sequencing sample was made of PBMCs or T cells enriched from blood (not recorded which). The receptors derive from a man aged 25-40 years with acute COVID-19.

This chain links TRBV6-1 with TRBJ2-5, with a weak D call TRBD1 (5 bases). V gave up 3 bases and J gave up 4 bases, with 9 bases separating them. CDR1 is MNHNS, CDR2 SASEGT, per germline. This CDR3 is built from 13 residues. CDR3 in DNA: TGTGCCAGCAGTGACAGGGTTCGAGAGACCCAGTACTTC. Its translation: CASSDRVRETQYF.

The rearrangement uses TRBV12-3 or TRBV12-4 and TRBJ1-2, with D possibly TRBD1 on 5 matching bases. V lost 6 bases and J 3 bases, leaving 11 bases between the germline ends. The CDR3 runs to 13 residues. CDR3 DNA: TGTGCCAGCAGCGCCGACAGCGACTATGGCTACACCTTC. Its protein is CASSADSDYGYTF.

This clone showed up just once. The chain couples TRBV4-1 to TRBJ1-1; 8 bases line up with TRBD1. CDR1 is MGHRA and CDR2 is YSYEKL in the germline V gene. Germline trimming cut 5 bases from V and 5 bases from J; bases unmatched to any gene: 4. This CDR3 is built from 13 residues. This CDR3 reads CASSGTGETEAFF. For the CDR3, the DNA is TGCGCCAGCAGCGGGACAGGAGAGACTGAAGCTTTCTTT.

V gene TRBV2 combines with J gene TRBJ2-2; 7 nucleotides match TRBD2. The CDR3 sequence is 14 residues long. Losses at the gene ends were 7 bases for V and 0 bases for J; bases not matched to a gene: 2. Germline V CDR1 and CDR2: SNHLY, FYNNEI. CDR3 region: CASKGLANTGELFF. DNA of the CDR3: TGTGCCAGCAAAGGACTAGCGAACACCGGGGAGCTGTTTTTT.

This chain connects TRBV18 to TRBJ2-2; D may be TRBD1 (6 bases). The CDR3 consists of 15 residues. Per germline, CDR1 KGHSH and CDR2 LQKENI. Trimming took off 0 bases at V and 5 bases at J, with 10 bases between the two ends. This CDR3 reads CASSPPLQGTGELFF. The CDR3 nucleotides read TGTGCCAGCTCACCACCGCTCCAGGGGACCGGGGAGCTGTTTTTT. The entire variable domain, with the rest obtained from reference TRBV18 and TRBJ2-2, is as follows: NAGVMQNPRHLVRRRGQEARLRCSPMKGHSHVYWYRQLPEEGLKFMVYLQKENIIDESGMPKERFSAEFPKEGPSILRIQQVVRGDSAAYFCASSPPLQGTGELFFGEGSRLTVL.

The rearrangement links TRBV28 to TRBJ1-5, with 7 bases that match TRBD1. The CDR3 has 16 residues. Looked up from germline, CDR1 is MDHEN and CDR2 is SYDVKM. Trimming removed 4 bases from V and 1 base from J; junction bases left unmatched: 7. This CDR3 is CASSSTGSPSNQPQHF. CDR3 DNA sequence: TGTGCCAGCAGTTCGACAGGGTCCCCGAGCAATCAGCCCCAGCATTTT.

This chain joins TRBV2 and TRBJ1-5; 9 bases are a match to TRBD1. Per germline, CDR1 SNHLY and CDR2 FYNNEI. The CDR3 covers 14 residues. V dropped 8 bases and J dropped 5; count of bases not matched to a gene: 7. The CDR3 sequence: CASDLTGGYQPQHF. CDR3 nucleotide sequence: TGTGCCAGCGACCTGACAGGGGGATATCAGCCCCAGCATTTT.

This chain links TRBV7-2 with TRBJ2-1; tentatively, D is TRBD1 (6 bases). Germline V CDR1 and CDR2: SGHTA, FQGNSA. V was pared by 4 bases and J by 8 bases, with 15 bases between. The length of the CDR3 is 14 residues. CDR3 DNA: TGTGCCAGCAGCTGGAGCACAGGGAAGGATGAGCAGTTCTTC. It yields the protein CASSWSTGKDEQFF.

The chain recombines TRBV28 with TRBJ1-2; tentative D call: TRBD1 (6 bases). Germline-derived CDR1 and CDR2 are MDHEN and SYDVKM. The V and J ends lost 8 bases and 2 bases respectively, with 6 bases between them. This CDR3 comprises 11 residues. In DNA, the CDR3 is TGTGCCAGCGGACAGAACTATGGCTACACCTTC. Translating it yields CASGQNYGYTF.

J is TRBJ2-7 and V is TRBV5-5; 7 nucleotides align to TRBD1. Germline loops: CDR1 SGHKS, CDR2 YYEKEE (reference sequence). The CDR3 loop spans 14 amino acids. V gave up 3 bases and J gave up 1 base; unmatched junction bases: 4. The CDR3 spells CASSYRDRSYEQYF. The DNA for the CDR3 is TGTGCCAGCAGCTACCGGGACAGATCCTACGAGCAGTACTTC. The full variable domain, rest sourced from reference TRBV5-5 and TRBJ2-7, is DAGVTQSPTHLIKTRGQQVTLRCSPISGHKSVSWYQQVLGQGPQFIFQYYEKEERGRGNFPDRFSARQFPNYSSELNVNALLLGDSALYLCASSYRDRSYEQYFGPGTRLTVT.

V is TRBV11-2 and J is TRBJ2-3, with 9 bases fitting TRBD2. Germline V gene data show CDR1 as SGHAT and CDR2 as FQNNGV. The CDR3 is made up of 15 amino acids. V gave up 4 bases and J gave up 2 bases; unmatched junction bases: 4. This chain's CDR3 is CASSYSGGDTDTQYF. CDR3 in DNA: TGTGCCAGCAGCTATAGCGGGGGAGACACAGATACGCAGTATTTT.

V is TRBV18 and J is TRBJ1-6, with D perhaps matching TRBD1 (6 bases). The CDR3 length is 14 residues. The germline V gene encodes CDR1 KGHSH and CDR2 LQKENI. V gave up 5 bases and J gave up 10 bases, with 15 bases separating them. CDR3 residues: CASSYRDKESPLHF. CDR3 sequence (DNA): TGTGCCAGCTCATACCGGGACAAGGAATCACCCCTCCACTTT.

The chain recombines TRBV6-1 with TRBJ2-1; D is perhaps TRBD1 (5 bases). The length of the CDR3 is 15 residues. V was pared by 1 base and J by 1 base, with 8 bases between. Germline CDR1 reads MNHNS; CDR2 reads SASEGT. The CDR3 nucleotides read TGTGCCAGCAGTGAAGGTCCAGGGTCCTACAATGAGCAGTTCTTC. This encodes CASSEGPGSYNEQFF.

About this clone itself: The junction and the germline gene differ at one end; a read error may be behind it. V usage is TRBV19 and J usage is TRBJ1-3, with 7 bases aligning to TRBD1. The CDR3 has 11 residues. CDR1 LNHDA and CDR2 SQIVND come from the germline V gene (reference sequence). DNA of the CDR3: TGTGCCAGTGGTATGGGGACAGCAGAAAATTTT. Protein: CASGMGTAENF.

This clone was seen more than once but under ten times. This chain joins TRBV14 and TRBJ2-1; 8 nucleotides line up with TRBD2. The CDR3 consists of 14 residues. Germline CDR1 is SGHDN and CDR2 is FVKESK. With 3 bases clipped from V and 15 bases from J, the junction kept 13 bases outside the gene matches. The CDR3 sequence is CASSHAPGLGDPFF. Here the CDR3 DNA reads TGTGCCAGCAGCCACGCCCCGGGACTAGGCGATCCGTTCTTC.

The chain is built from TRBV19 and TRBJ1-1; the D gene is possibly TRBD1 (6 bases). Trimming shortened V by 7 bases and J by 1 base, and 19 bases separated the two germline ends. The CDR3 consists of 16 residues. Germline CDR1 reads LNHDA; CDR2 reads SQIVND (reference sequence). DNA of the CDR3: TGTGCCAGTATACGAGACCGGGACACAACGAACACTGAAGCTTTCTTT. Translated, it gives CASIRDRDTTNTEAFF.

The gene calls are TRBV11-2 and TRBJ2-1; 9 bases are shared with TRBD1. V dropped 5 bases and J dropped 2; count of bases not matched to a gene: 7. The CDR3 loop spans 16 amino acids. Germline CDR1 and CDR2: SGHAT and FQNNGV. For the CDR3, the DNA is TGTGCCAGCAGCCTATTGACAGGGGGTACCTACAATGAGCAGTTCTTC. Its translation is CASSLLTGGTYNEQFF.

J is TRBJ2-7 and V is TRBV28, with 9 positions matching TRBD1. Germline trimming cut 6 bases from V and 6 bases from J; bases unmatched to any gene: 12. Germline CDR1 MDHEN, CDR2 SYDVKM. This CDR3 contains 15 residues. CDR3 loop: CASRQSPGQGPEQYF. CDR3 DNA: TGTGCCAGCAGACAAAGTCCGGGACAGGGACCCGAGCAGTACTTC.

The CDR3, as DNA: TGTGCCAGCAGCCTGACAGGGGACCACACTGAAGCTTTCTTT. It is translated as CASSLTGDHTEAFF. The chain carries TRBV7-3 and TRBJ1-1; 8 bases match TRBD1. V lost 5 bases to trimming and J lost 3 bases; unmatched junction nucleotides: 5. The CDR3 contains 14 residues. Germline lookup yields CDR1 SGHTA and CDR2 FQGTGA.

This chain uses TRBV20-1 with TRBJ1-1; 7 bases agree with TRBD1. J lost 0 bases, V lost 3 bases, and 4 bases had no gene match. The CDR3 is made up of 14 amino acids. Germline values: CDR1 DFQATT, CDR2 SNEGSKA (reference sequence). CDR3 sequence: CSASRDSLNTEAFF. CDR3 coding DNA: TGCAGTGCTAGTAGGGACAGCTTGAACACTGAAGCTTTCTTT.

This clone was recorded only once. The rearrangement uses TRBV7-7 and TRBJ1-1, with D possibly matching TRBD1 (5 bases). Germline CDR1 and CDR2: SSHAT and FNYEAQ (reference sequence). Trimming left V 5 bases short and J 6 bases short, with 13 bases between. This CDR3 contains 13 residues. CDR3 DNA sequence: TGTGCCAGCAGCCCTCAGGGATCAGCTGAAGCTTTCTTT. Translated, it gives CASSPQGSAEAFF. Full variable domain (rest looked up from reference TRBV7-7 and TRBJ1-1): GAGVSQSPRYKVTKRGQDVTLRCDPISSHATLYWYQQALGQGPEFLTYFNYEAQPDKSGLPSDRFSAERPEGSISTLTIQRTEQRDSAMYRCASSPQGSAEAFFGQGTRLTVV.

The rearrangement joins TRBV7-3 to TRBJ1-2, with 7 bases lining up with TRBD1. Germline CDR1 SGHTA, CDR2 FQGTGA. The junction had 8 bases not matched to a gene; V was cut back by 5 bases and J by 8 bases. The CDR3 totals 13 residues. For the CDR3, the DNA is TGTGCCAGCAGCGCCTCCGGGACAGACGGCTACACCTTC. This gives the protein CASSASGTDGYTF.

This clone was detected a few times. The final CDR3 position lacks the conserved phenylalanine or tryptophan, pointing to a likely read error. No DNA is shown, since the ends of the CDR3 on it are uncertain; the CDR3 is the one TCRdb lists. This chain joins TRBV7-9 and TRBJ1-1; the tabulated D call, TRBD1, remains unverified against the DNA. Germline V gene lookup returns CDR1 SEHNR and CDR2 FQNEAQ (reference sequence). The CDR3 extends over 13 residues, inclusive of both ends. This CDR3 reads CASSSGDRKVLII.

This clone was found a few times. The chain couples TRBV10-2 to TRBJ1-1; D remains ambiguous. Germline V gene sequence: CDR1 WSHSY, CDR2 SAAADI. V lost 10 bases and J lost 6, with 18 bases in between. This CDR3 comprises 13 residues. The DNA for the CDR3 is TGCGCCACCGCCGGACGGGATCGGTCTGAAGCTTTCTTT. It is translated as CATAGRDRSEAFF.

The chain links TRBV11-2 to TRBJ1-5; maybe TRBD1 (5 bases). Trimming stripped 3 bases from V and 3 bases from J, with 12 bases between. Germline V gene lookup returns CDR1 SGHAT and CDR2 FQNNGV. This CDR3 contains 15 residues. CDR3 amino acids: CASSLDQGPNQPQHF. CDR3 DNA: TGTGCCAGCAGCTTGGACCAGGGCCCCAATCAGCCCCAGCATTTT.

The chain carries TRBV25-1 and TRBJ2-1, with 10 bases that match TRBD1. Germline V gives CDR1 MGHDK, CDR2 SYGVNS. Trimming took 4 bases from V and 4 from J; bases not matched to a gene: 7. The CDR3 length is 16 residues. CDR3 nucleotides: TGTGCCAGCAGTGCGGGGCGACAGGGGGCTTACAATGAGCAGTTCTTC. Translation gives CASSAGRQGAYNEQFF.

As DNA, the CDR3 is TGTGCCAGCAGGCACACCACCGGACAGGGGTACACTGAAGCTTTCTTT. Protein product: CASRHTTGQGYTEAFF. The J gene is TRBJ1-1, the V gene TRBV27; 9 nucleotides line up with TRBD1. Per germline, CDR1 MNHEY and CDR2 SMNVEV (reference sequence). The J segment lost 3 bases and the V segment lost 6 bases, leaving 11 bases of the junction unmatched. The CDR3 totals 16 residues.

DNA of the CDR3: TGTGCCAGTCAGGACAGGGGACGTTCACCCCTCCACTTT. Translated: CASQDRGRSPLHF. This sequence joins TRBV19 and TRBJ1-6; TRBD1 matches 9 bases. CDR1 LNHDA and CDR2 SQIVND come from the germline V gene (reference sequence). V shed 8 bases and J 9 bases; nucleotides not matched to a gene: 5. This CDR3 contains 13 residues.

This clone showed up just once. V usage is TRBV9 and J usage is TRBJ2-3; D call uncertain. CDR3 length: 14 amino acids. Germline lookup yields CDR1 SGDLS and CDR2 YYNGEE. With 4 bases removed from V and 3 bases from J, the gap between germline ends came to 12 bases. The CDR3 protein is CASSRRGSTDTQYF. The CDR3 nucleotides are TGTGCCAGCAGCCGCAGAGGCAGTACAGATACGCAGTATTTT.

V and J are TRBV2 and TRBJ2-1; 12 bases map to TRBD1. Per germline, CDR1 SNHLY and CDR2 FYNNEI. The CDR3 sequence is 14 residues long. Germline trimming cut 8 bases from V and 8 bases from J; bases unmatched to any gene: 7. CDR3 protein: CASSRDRGLDEQFF. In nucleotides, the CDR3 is TGTGCCAGCTCCCGGGACAGGGGGCTTGATGAGCAGTTCTTC.

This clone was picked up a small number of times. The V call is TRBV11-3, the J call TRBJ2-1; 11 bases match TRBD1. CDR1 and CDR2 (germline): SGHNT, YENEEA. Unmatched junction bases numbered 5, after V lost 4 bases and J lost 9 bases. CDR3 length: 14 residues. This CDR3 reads CASSWTGGAGEQFF. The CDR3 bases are TGTGCCAGCAGCTGGACAGGGGGCGCGGGTGAGCAGTTCTTC.

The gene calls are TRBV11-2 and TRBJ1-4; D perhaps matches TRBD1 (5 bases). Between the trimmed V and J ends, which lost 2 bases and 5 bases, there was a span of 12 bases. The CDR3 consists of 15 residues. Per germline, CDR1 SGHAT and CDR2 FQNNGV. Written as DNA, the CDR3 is TGTGCCAGCAGCTTATCCCAGGGATCGAATGAAAAACTGTTTTTT. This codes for CASSLSQGSNEKLFF.